Following are 11 T cell receptor beta chains from one sample sequenced in a study of blood T cell repertoires in COVID-19. TCRdb's table, derived via immunoSEQ multiplex PCR, lists solely in-frame clones and lacks some. The profile covers over 200,000 clones, with 80% to 90% appearing a single time and around 1.5% taken by the ten largest. Input material: peripheral blood. The origin of the receptors is a young man with active or convalescent COVID-19.

This chain connects TRBV10-1 to TRBJ2-3, with 7 bases fitting TRBD2. The CDR3 contains 16 residues. CDR1 is WNHNN, CDR2 SYGVQD, per germline (reference sequence). V shed 6 bases and J 4 bases; nucleotides not matched to a gene: 13. In nucleotides, the CDR3 is TGCGCCAGCAGCCCTGGACTAGAATTAAACGCAGATACGCAGTATTTT. This translates into CASSPGLELNADTQYF.

This clone was picked up one time. The V and J genes are TRBV19 and TRBJ2-7; D might be TRBD2 (5 bases). This CDR3 comprises 13 residues. V lost 6 bases and J 6 bases, leaving 15 bases between the germline ends. Germline CDR1 is LNHDA and CDR2 is SQIVND (reference sequence). In nucleotides, the CDR3 is TGTGCCAGTAGGTCGGGAAAAACAATCGAGCAGTACTTC. The encoded protein is CASRSGKTIEQYF.

V and J are TRBV28 and TRBJ2-3, with D possibly matching TRBD2 (6 bases). This CDR3 region has 14 residues. Trimming shortened V by 3 bases and J by 4 bases, and 11 bases separated the two germline ends. Germline assignment: CDR1 MDHEN and CDR2 SYDVKM. The DNA of the CDR3 is TGTGCCAGCAGTTTGAACAGACTAGCAGATACGCAGTATTTT. Translation: CASSLNRLADTQYF. Filled out from reference TRBV28 and TRBJ2-3, the complete variable domain reads DVKVTQSSRYLVKRTGEKVFLECVQDMDHENMFWYRQDPGLGLRLIYFSYDVKMKEKGDIPEGYSVSREKKERFSLILESASTNQTSMYLCASSLNRLADTQYFGPGTRLTVL.

The chain combines TRBV11-2 with TRBJ1-4; TRBD1 might be the D (6 bases). Germline lookup yields CDR1 SGHAT and CDR2 FQNNGV. This CDR3 spans 16 amino acids. V lost 5 bases and J 5 bases, leaving 18 bases between the germline ends. For the CDR3, the DNA is TGTGCCAGCAGCATTGCCCCAAATGGACAGAATGAAAAACTGTTTTTT. It specifies CASSIAPNGQNEKLFF.

The rearrangement links TRBV5-1 to TRBJ2-5; the match to TRBD1 covers 8 bases. The CDR3 has 14 amino acids. Germline V gene lookup returns CDR1 SGHRS and CDR2 YFSETQ. V gave up 5 bases and J gave up 3 bases; unmatched junction bases: 6. The CDR3 loop reads CASSSKDREETQYF. The CDR3 DNA reads TGCGCCAGCAGTTCAAAGGACAGGGAAGAGACCCAGTACTTC.

The V and J genes are TRBV11-2 and TRBJ2-1; 14 bases are a match to TRBD2. Unmatched junction bases numbered 5, after V lost 1 base and J lost 9 bases. CDR1 and CDR2 from the germline V gene are SGHAT and FQNNGV. The CDR3 spans 16 residues. The CDR3 DNA reads as TGTGCCAGCAGCTTAGCGACTAGCGGGAGGGCCTTTGAGCAGTTCTTC. Translated, it gives CASSLATSGRAFEQFF.

The V and J genes are TRBV18 and TRBJ1-5, with TRBD1 matching over 7 bases. V shed 5 bases, J shed 8 bases, and the junction held 12 bases outside the gene matches. CDR1 and CDR2 (germline): KGHSH, LQKENI. The CDR3 length is 15 residues. CDR3 region: CASSTGQLITEPQHF. As DNA, the CDR3 is TGTGCCAGCTCAACGGGACAGCTGATCACGGAGCCCCAGCATTTT.

V usage is TRBV19 and J usage is TRBJ2-3, with D hard to call. Trimming pared 4 bases from V and 6 bases from J, leaving 8 bases between. Germline V gene data show CDR1 as LNHDA and CDR2 as SQIVND (reference sequence). The CDR3 totals 12 residues. In nucleotides, the CDR3 is TGTGCCAGTAGTAATCGCCGGGATACGCAGTATTTT. Protein sequence: CASSNRRDTQYF. Full variable domain (missing parts from reference TRBV19 and TRBJ2-3): DGGITQSPKYLFRKEGQNVTLSCEQNLNHDAMYWYRQDPGQGLRLIYYSQIVNDFQKGDIAEGYSVSREKKESFPLTVTSAQKNPTAFYLCASSNRRDTQYFGPGTRLTVL.

The V and J genes are TRBV15 and TRBJ1-6, with 7 bases aligning to TRBD1. Losses at the gene ends were 0 bases for V and 6 bases for J; bases not matched to a gene: 11. CDR3 length: 18 residues. CDR1 is LNHNV and CDR2 is YYDKDF in the germline V gene (reference sequence). The CDR3 loop is CATSRDVTGTAGNSPLHF. Here the CDR3 DNA reads TGTGCCACCAGCAGAGACGTTACCGGGACAGCGGGTAATTCACCCCTCCACTTT.

The V and J genes are TRBV29-1 and TRBJ2-1, with TRBD1 identical over 9 bases. CDR1 and CDR2 (germline): SQVTM, ANQGSEA. Trimming at V came to 3 bases and at J to 6 bases, leaving 3 bases not matched to a gene. The CDR3 contains 13 residues. The CDR3 here is CSVDHRGRNEQFF. The CDR3 DNA sequence: TGCAGCGTTGATCACAGGGGGCGCAATGAGCAGTTCTTC.

The chain uses TRBV19 and TRBJ1-2, with D possibly TRBD1 on 5 matching bases. The CDR3 covers 13 residues. V was trimmed by 4 bases and J by 3 bases, leaving 9 bases between them. The germline gives CDR1 LNHDA, CDR2 SQIVND (reference sequence). CDR3 region: CASSTWGDYGYTF. In DNA form, the CDR3 reads TGTGCCAGTAGTACATGGGGGGACTATGGCTACACCTTC.